This section outlines one TCR beta chain sequence together with its context. This clonotype was observed at least ten times. It has no known antigen specificity. No much larger clone exists at a distance of one base, and base qualities are not known. The library was produced with 5' RACE. TCRdb names NextSeq 500 as the instrument used. In the TCR library protocol, a unique molecular identifier was attached to each TCR cDNA molecule so that PCR and sequencing errors could be corrected. Per the original workflow: Decombinator tools were used for TCR identification, UMI-based error correction and CDR3 extraction. TCRs above a frequency of 2 per 1,000, corresponding to the top 1% of the tumor frequency distribution, were defined as expanded. Expanded tumor TCRs statistically deemed absent (corrected P<0.05) from at least one tumor region were classed as regional, and all other expanded tumor TCRs were classed as ubiquitous. Renyi diversity was computed with the R vegan package after each repertoire had been subsampled 100 times to 5,000 TCRs. CDR3 similarity networks were built from amino acid triplet string-kernel similarity, connecting CDR3s with pairwise similarity above 0.82. TCRdb cleaned the public reads at Q25 with fastp, built clones with MiXCR and kept in-frame beta chains. CDR3 protein sequences are deduplicated, and each keeps its most common genes and DNA. The V and J calls, along with clone size, are taken from TCRdb and not from the paper's own processing. The table for this sample lists about 20,000 distinct CDR3 sequences; around 15% of them were counted only once. Of the sample, 25% to 35% is held by the ten largest clones.

The data derive from a study of spatial heterogeneity in lung cancer (dated by TCRdb to the late 2010s). Background on the whole study: Beta-chain transcripts were consistently detected in greater numbers than alpha-chain transcripts, which likely reflected higher beta-chain transcript abundance. A strong correlation was found between TCR transcript counts in tumor regions and a T cell transcriptional module score from matched bulk RNA-seq. In the raw uncorrected reads, each unique combination of TCR and UMI appeared more than ten times on average. The study quantitatively compared TCR alpha and beta repertoires across multiple tumor regions, matched nontumor lung and blood in non-small cell lung cancer. Nonsynonymous mutation counts, determined by whole-exome sequencing of tumor tissue, were related to TCR repertoire features. Both alpha and beta chains were TCR-sequenced in samples taken at surgery, namely 220 tumor regions, around 64 matched nontumor lung samples and 50 to 60 PBMC samples. What the work shows at the level of the full study, not this receptor alone: Confirming at a functional level the hypothesis that regional TCRs recognize regional mutations was considered to require additional single-cell paired TCR alpha and beta sequencing. TCR-seq was estimated to cover only roughly 7% of tumor T cells for alpha chains and 13% for beta chains. The number of expanded intratumoral alpha and beta TCRs correlated with the tumor nonsynonymous mutation count. Counts of ubiquitous and regional expanded TCRs correlated with counts of ubiquitous and regional nonsynonymous mutations, respectively.

In light of the paper, this sample's time point label describes: sample taken at primary tumor resection. Samples were obtained from about 69 patients with early-stage, untreated non-small cell lung cancer from the lung TRACERx cohort. For TCR sequencing, whole RNA was extracted from tumor and nontumor lung tissue, or from cryopreserved PBMC samples, and no cell sorting was done. Only patients for whom sufficient RNA was available from at least two tumor regions were selected for TCR sequencing. Before selection, tumor and adjacent nontumor lung specimens were reviewed by a lung pathologist. The receptor comes from a female donor with early-stage non-small cell lung cancer. This specimen consisted of lung tumor tissue, obtained at surgery.

CDR3 sequence: CASSSQGGGGELFF. In nucleotides, the sequence is TGTGCCAGCAGCTCACAGGGAGGAGGCGGGGAGCTGTTTTTT. Rearrangement joined TRBV6-5 to TRBJ2-2, with the D call perhaps TRBD1 or TRBD2, as 6 bases match in each case. The CDR3 numbers 14 residues from cysteine through phenylalanine. Kept here is only the CDR3 DNA, which spans 42 bases and is read in frame from base 1. V is shortened by 6 bases, J by 7 bases, and the region joining them spans 15 bases. The germline V gene gives CDR1 as MNHEY and CDR2 as SVGAGI.